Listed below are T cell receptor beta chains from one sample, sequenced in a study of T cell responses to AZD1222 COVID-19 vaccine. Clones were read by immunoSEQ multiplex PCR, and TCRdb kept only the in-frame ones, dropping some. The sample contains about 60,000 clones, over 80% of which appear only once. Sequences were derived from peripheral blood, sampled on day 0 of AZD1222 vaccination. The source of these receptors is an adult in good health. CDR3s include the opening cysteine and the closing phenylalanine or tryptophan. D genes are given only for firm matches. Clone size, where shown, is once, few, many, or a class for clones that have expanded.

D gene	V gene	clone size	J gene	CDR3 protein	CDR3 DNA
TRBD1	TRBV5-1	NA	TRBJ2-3	CASSPGQPFTDTQYF	TGCGCCAGCAGCCCGGGACAGCCTTTCACAGATACGCAGTATTTT
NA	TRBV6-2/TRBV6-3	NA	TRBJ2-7	CASSFRVPPYEQYF	TGTGCCAGCAGTTTTAGGGTTCCTCCCTACGAGCAGTACTTC
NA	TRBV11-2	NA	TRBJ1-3	CASSPDTSGNTIYF	TGTGCCAGCAGCCCGGACACCTCTGGAAACACCATATATTTT
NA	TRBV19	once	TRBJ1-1	CASSIDPSSEAFF	TGTGCCAGTAGTATAGATCCGTCCTCCGAAGCTTTCTTT
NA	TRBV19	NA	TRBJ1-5	CASSIGPARGTNQPQHF	TGTGCCAGTAGTATAGGCCCCGCCAGGGGAACAAATCAGCCCCAGCATTTT
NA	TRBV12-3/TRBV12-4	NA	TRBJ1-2	CASSRTGHGYTF	TGTGCCAGCAGCCGTACAGGGCATGGCTACACCTTC
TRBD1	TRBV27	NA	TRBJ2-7	CASSSPGQGSNEQYF	TGTGCCAGCAGTTCCCCGGGACAGGGGTCGAACGAGCAGTACTTC
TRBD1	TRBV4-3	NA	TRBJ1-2	CASSQDPGTGYGYTF	TGCGCCAGCAGCCAAGACCCCGGGACAGGGTATGGCTACACCTTC
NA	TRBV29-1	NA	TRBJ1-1	CSVDPTGTTGSEAFF	TGCAGCGTTGACCCGACCGGGACCACAGGGTCTGAAGCTTTCTTT
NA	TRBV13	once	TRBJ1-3	CASTHLAGNTIYF	TGTGCCAGCACACACCTGGCGGGAAACACCATATATTTT
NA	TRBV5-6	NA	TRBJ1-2	CASSSPGGNYGYTF	TGTGCCAGCAGCTCCCCCGGGGGTAACTATGGCTACACCTTC
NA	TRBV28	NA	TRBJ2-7	CASKTGVGTYEQYF	TGTGCCAGCAAAACGGGAGTGGGTACCTACGAGCAGTACTTC
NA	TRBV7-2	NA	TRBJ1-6	CASSSPRNSPLHF	TGTGCCAGCAGCTCGCCTCGGAATTCACCCCTCCACTTT
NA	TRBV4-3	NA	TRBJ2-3	CASSQGGITDTQYF	TGCGCCAGCAGCCAAGGAGGGATCACAGATACGCAGTATTTT
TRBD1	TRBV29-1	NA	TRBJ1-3	CSVATGHATIYF	TGCAGCGTTGCGACAGGGCATGCCACCATATATTTT
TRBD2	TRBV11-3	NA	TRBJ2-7	CASSFSGTEQYF	TGTGCCAGCAGCTTTAGCGGGACCGAGCAGTACTTC
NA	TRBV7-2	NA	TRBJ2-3	CASSLQGMEDTQYF	TGTGCCAGCAGCTTACAGGGGATGGAGGATACGCAGTATTTT
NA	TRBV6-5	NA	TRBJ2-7	CASRRGAQGSYEQYF	TGTGCCAGCAGGCGGGGCGCCCAAGGTTCCTACGAGCAGTACTTC
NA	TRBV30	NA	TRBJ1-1	CACVPGDMNTEAFF	TGTGCCTGTGTACCAGGGGACATGAACACTGAAGCTTTCTTT
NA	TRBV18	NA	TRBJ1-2	CASSPNTDGYTF	TGTGCCAGCTCACCAAATACGGATGGCTACACCTTC
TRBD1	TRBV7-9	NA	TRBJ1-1	CASSPGQTNTEAFF	TGTGCCAGCAGCCCGGGACAGACGAACACTGAAGCTTTCTTT
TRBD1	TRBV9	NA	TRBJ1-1	CASSVASGTGYGNTEAFF	TGTGCCAGCAGCGTAGCTTCCGGGACAGGGTATGGGAACACTGAAGCTTTCTTT
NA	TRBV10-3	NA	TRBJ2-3	CAISGYLDTQYF	TGTGCCATCAGTGGCTATTTGGATACGCAGTATTTT
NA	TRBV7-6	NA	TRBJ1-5	CASSLYPRDNNQPQHF	TGTGCCAGCAGCTTGTATCCTCGGGACAACAATCAGCCCCAGCATTTT
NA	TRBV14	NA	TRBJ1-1	CASSQGRNTEAFF	TGTGCCAGCAGCCAAGGAAGGAACACTGAAGCTTTCTTT
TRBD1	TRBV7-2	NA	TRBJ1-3	CASGDRGAGNTIYF	TGTGCCAGTGGGGACAGGGGTGCTGGAAACACCATATATTTT
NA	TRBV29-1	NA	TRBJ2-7	CSVRKGSYEQYF	TGCAGCGTTAGAAAGGGCTCCTACGAGCAGTACTTC
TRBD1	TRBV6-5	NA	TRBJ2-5	CASSYPPGQGQETQYF	TGTGCCAGCAGTTACCCCCCGGGACAGGGCCAAGAGACCCAGTACTTC
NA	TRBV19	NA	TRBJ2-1	CASSMSGISEQFF	TGTGCCAGTAGTATGTCCGGGATCAGTGAGCAGTTCTTC
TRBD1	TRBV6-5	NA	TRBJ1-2	CASSRTGDDGYTF	TGTGCCAGCAGCAGGACAGGGGACGATGGCTACACCTTC
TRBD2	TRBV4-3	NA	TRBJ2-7	CASSQEVERGAMEEQYF	TGCGCCAGCAGCCAAGAGGTGGAGCGGGGGGCCATGGAGGAGCAGTACTTC
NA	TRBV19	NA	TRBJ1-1	CASRLKYLNTEAFF	TGTGCCAGCAGGCTAAAATATTTGAACACTGAAGCTTTCTTT
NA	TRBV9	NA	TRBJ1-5	CASSVRGGYQPQHF	TGTGCCAGCAGCGTCCGAGGGGGGTATCAGCCCCAGCATTTT
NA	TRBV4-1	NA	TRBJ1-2	CASTPGRGDYGYTF	TGCGCCAGCACCCCCGGGAGGGGGGACTATGGCTACACCTTC
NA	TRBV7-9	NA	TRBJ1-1	CASSAPGTSNTEAFF	TGTGCCAGCAGCGCCCCCGGGACCTCGAACACTGAAGCTTTCTTT
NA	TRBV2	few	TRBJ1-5	CASLPRERGQPQHF	TGTGCCAGCCTCCCTCGGGAAAGAGGACAGCCCCAGCATTTT
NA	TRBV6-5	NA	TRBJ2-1	CASRIDRYNEQFF	TGTGCCAGCAGGATCGACAGGTACAATGAGCAGTTCTTC
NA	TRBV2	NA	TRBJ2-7	CASNDRPGSYEQYF	TGTGCCAGCAATGATCGGCCGGGGTCCTACGAGCAGTACTTC
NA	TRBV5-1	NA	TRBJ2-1	CASSLGPGSSYNEQFF	TGCGCCAGCAGCCTAGGACCAGGGAGCTCCTACAATGAGCAGTTCTTC
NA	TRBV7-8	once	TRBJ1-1	CASSLAGGWTEAFF	TGTGCCAGCAGCCTCGCGGGGGGATGGACTGAAGCTTTCTTT
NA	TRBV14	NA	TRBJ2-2	CASSRDLDGELFF	TGTGCCAGCAGCCGAGATTTGGACGGGGAGCTGTTTTTT
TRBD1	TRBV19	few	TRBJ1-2	CASSMTPQGLHGYTF	TGTGCCAGTAGTATGACCCCACAGGGGTTGCATGGCTACACCTTC
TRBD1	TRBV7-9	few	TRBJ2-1	CASRATGGTKNNEQFF	TGTGCCAGCAGAGCGACAGGGGGGACTAAAAACAATGAGCAGTTCTTC
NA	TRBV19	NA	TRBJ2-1	CASSIPTFTEQFF	TGTGCCAGTAGCATCCCAACATTTACTGAGCAGTTCTTC
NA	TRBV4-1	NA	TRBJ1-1	CASSQGGVNTEAFF	TGCGCCAGCAGCCAAGGGGGCGTGAACACTGAAGCTTTCTTT
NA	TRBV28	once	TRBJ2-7	CASTSLGVHEQYF	TGTGCCAGCACCAGCCTTGGTGTCCACGAGCAGTACTTC
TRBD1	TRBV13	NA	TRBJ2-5	CASSLGDREETQYF	TGTGCCAGCAGCTTAGGGGACAGGGAAGAGACCCAGTACTTC
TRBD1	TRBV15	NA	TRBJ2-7	CATSTGTGDHEQYF	TGTGCCACCAGCACTGGGACAGGGGACCACGAGCAGTACTTC
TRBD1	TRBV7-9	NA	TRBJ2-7	CASSSTKGQGASYEQYF	TGTGCCAGCAGCTCGACAAAGGGACAGGGGGCCTCCTACGAGCAGTACTTC
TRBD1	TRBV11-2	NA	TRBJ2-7	CASSLEALDRESPYEQYF	TGTGCCAGCAGCTTAGAAGCGTTGGACAGGGAATCTCCCTACGAGCAGTACTTC
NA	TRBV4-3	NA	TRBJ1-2	CASSQPGRRTGYTF	TGCGCCAGCAGCCAACCGGGACGGCGGACGGGCTACACCTTC
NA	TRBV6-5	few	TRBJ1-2	CASSSPSGGVYGYTF	TGTGCCAGCAGTTCCCCTTCGGGAGGGGTTTATGGCTACACCTTC
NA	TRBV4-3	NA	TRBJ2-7	CASSQDLTANYEQYF	TGCGCCAGCAGCCAAGATTTGACAGCTAACTACGAGCAGTACTTC
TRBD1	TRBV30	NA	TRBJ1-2	CARTAGTEANYGYTF	TGTGCCCGAACCGCCGGGACAGAGGCTAACTATGGCTACACCTTC
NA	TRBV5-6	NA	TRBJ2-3	CASQGVSTDTQYF	TGTGCCAGTCAGGGCGTTAGCACAGATACGCAGTATTTT